This entry lists 17 T cell receptor beta chains sequenced from one sample in a study of read filtering for tumor transcriptome and immune sequencing. This library used roughly 400 ng RNA and molecular barcoded adaptors spanning alpha/delta and beta/gamma chains. TCRdb reanalysed the reads using MiXCR and keeps one entry per CDR3 protein. Among 43,000 or so distinct CDR3 sequences listed, 20% were seen once. The specimen was a population of CD138-negative cells sorted from bone marrow. The receptors shown here come from a donor older than 35 with multiple myeloma.

This clonotype appeared a few times. This chain uses TRBV5-1 with TRBJ1-1; TRBD1 matches 12 bases. V lost 4 bases to trimming and J lost 1 base; unmatched junction nucleotides: 11. This CDR3 is 18 amino acids long. CDR1 SGHRS and CDR2 YFSETQ come from the germline V gene. CDR3 region: CASSLAMGQGASNTEAFF. CDR3 DNA sequence: TGCGCCAGCAGCCTGGCTATGGGACAGGGGGCGTCGAACACTGAAGCTTTCTTT.

This clonotype has ten or more counts. The rearrangement uses TRBV19 and TRBJ2-5, with 15 bases that match TRBD2. The germline V gene has CDR1 LNHDA and CDR2 SQIVND (reference sequence). This CDR3 spans 19 amino acids. The V segment lost 5 bases and the J segment 4 bases; nucleotides outside the gene matches: 14. The CDR3 reads CASSPLTDGLAGGLETQYF. CDR3 bases: TGTGCCAGTAGTCCGCTAACCGACGGACTAGCGGGAGGGCTAGAGACCCAGTACTTC.

A note on this clonotype: With a much larger clone just one base away, this may be a read error. The gene calls are TRBV4-1 and TRBJ2-1; 9 nucleotides line up with TRBD2. The CDR3 has 16 residues. V was pared by 1 base and J by 4 bases, with 5 bases of the junction left unmatched. Germline V gives CDR1 MGHRA, CDR2 YSYEKL. The CDR3 here is CASSQGKLAGYNEQFF. The CDR3 region has the DNA TGCGCCAGCAGCCAAGGAAAGCTAGCGGGATACAATGAGCAGTTCTTC.

This clonotype was detected many times. The V call is TRBV11-2, the J call TRBJ2-6, with TRBD1 matching over 11 bases. With 2 bases clipped from V and 1 base from J, the junction kept 7 bases outside the gene matches. CDR3 size: 19 residues. The germline V gene encodes CDR1 SGHAT and CDR2 FQNNGV. DNA of the CDR3: TGTGCCAGCAGCTTATTGGGTGGACAGGGGGCGTCTGGGGCCAACGTCCTGACTTTC. Amino acids: CASSLLGGQGASGANVLTF.

This clonotype was seen ten or more times. The chain couples TRBV7-2 to TRBJ2-2; D unresolved. Germline V gene sequence: CDR1 SGHTA, CDR2 FQGNSA. The V end lost 0 bases, the J end lost 1 base, and 6 bases lay between the germline ends. This CDR3 comprises 15 residues. CDR3 amino acids: CASSLAQQNTGELFF. DNA for the CDR3: TGTGCCAGCAGCTTAGCGCAACAGAACACCGGGGAGCTGTTTTTT. The full variable domain, in which reference TRBV7-2 and TRBJ2-2 provide the parts outside the CDR3, is GAGVSQSPSNKVTEKGKDVELRCDPISGHTALYWYRQSLGQGLEFLIYFQGNSAPDKSGLPSDRFSAERTGGSVSTLTIQRTQQEDSAVYLCASSLAQQNTGELFFGEGSRLTVL.

Many counts were recorded for this clonotype. This CDR3 reads CASHGGGGPASYEQYF. In DNA form, the CDR3 reads TGTGCCAGCCACGGGGGGGGCGGGCCTGCTTCCTACGAGCAGTACTTC. The J gene is TRBJ2-7, the V gene TRBV28; 8 bases match TRBD2. With 8 bases clipped from V and 1 base from J, the junction kept 13 bases outside the gene matches. The germline CDR1 and CDR2 sequences are MDHEN and SYDVKM. This CDR3 contains 16 residues.

This clonotype was seen ten or more times. The V and J genes are TRBV2 and TRBJ2-1; the match to TRBD2 covers 11 bases. After removal of 1 base from V and 5 bases from J, the junction contained 4 bases not matched to a gene. Germline V gives CDR1 SNHLY, CDR2 FYNNEI. The CDR3 has 16 residues. Here the CDR3 DNA reads TGTGCCAGCAGTGAAGGTCCGACTAGCGGGAACAATGAGCAGTTCTTC. Residues: CASSEGPTSGNNEQFF. Drawing the rest from reference TRBV2 and TRBJ2-1, the complete variable domain is EPEVTQTPSHQVTQMGQEVILRCVPISNHLYFYWYRQILGQKVEFLVSFYNNEISEKSEIFDDQFSVERPDGSNFTLKIRSTKLEDSAMYFCASSEGPTSGNNEQFFGPGTRLTVL.

This clonotype appeared many times. CDR3 protein: CSARQVNTEAFF. The CDR3 DNA reads as TGCAGTGCTAGACAAGTGAACACTGAAGCTTTCTTT. V gene TRBV20-1 combines with J gene TRBJ1-1; no firm D call. Trimming took 2 bases from V and 0 from J, leaving 4 bases between them. The CDR3 is made up of 12 amino acids. Germline CDR1 DFQATT, CDR2 SNEGSKA (reference sequence).

This clonotype showed up many times. The chain carries TRBV20-1 and TRBJ2-7; D is tentatively TRBD1 or TRBD2 (5 bases each). Looked up from germline, CDR1 is DFQATT and CDR2 is SNEGSKA (reference sequence). CDR3 length equals 12 residues. Trimming shortened V by 6 bases and J by 5 bases, and 14 bases separated the two germline ends. The CDR3 bases are TGCAGTGCCCCCGGGACGGACAACGAGCAGTACTTC. It encodes CSAPGTDNEQYF.

This clonotype has ten or more counts. The chain joins TRBV4-1 to TRBJ2-1, with D perhaps TRBD1 or TRBD2 (6 bases each). From germline, CDR1 is MGHRA and CDR2 YSYEKL. The length of the CDR3 is 15 residues. V lost 6 bases and J lost 2, with 14 bases in between. CDR3 amino acids: CASRTAGTTYNEQFF. DNA of the CDR3: TGCGCCAGCAGGACTGCGGGGACAACCTACAATGAGCAGTTCTTC.

Details on this clonotype: This sequence is one base from a far larger clone and is likely a read error. The chain recombines TRBV7-2 with TRBJ1-1; D not certain. The ends were cut back, 8 bases at V and 4 bases at J, with 17 bases in the middle. The CDR3 loop spans 14 amino acids. Germline CDR1 reads SGHTA; CDR2 reads FQGNSA. The CDR3: CASCQTAKITEAFF. In DNA form, the CDR3 reads TGTGCCAGCTGCCAAACGGCTAAGATCACTGAAGCTTTCTTT.

As to this clonotype: This may come from a read error, since a much larger clone is one base off. This chain connects TRBV28 to TRBJ2-2; the D gene could be TRBD1 or TRBD2 (5 bases each). This CDR3 is built from 15 residues. Germline V CDR1 and CDR2: MDHEN, SYDVKM. This chain's CDR3 is CASSSQGFTPGELSF. DNA for the CDR3: TGTGCCAGCAGTTCCCAGGGATTCACCCCCGGGGAGCTGTCTTTT.

V gene TRBV28 combines with J gene TRBJ1-5, with a weak D call TRBD1 (5 bases). The CDR3 totals 18 residues. The ends were cut back, 1 base at V and 0 bases at J, with 16 bases in the middle. Germline V gene lookup returns CDR1 MDHEN and CDR2 SYDVKM. CDR3 coding DNA: TGTGCCAGCAGTTTATTTTCCGTGTCAGGGCATAGCAATCAGCCCCAGCATTTT. Amino acid sequence: CASSLFSVSGHSNQPQHF.

This clonotype was observed at least ten times. The J gene is TRBJ2-1, the V gene TRBV19; 14 positions match TRBD2. CDR3 length: 16 amino acids. Per germline, CDR1 LNHDA and CDR2 SQIVND (reference sequence). The J segment lost 8 bases and the V segment lost 4 bases, leaving 7 bases of the junction unmatched. DNA for the CDR3: TGTGCCAGTAGTACCCCCGGGACTAGCGGGAGACATGAGCAGTTCTTC. It is translated as CASSTPGTSGRHEQFF.

This clonotype was counted between two and nine times. The rearrangement joins TRBV19 to TRBJ1-4; no firm D call. With 7 bases removed from V and 8 bases from J, the gap between germline ends came to 14 bases. In germline, CDR1 is LNHDA, CDR2 SQIVND (reference sequence). The CDR3 is made up of 13 amino acids. The CDR3 DNA is TGTGCCAGTACCCCGGGATCTCCCGAAAAACTGTTTTTT. It is translated as CASTPGSPEKLFF.

Ten or more counts support this clonotype. The J gene is TRBJ2-1, the V gene TRBV7-2; TRBD1 or TRBD2 may be the D gene (5 bases each). The V gene's germline CDR1 is SGHTA and CDR2 FQGNSA. V shed 5 bases and J shed 0 bases, with 14 bases lying between them. This CDR3 is built from 16 residues. CDR3 loop: CASSATGPSSYNEQFF. CDR3 coding DNA: TGTGCCAGCAGCGCAACGGGACCGAGCTCCTACAATGAGCAGTTCTTC.

The CDR3 loop reads CASSPSSGRPQETQYF. CDR3 bases: TGTGCCAGCTCACCATCCAGCGGGAGGCCGCAAGAGACCCAGTACTTC. The chain recombines TRBV18 with TRBJ2-5, with 9 bases fitting TRBD2. J was trimmed by 2 bases and V by 2 bases; bases with no gene match: 6. Germline CDR1 reads KGHSH; CDR2 reads LQKENI. CDR3 size: 16 residues.